The 10 T cell receptor beta chains in this list originate from one sample, sequenced in a study of blood T cell repertoires in COVID-19. Sequenced by immunoSEQ multiplex PCR; TCRdb stores in-frame clones only, minus some. The sample includes about 45,000 clones, more than 75% of them seen just once. Sequencing was carried out using peripheral blood. Receptors originate from a human donor in a cohort sampled during active COVID-19.

V is TRBV27 and J is TRBJ2-3, with D unresolved. Germline values: CDR1 MNHEY, CDR2 SMNVEV (reference sequence). The CDR3 is 13 amino acids. V lost 4 bases to trimming and J lost 6 bases, with 11 bases between them. The CDR3: CASSSPPQDTQYF. CDR3 DNA: TGTGCCAGCAGTTCCCCTCCACAGGATACGCAGTATTTT.

CDR3: CASSLGQGNEQFF. CDR3 nucleotides: TGCGCCAGCAGCTTGGGACAGGGTAATGAGCAGTTCTTC. The chain combines TRBV5-1 with TRBJ2-1, with 7 bases lining up with TRBD1. J gave up 7 bases and V 0 bases, and 1 base lay outside the gene matches. From germline, CDR1 is SGHRS and CDR2 YFSETQ. This CDR3 has 13 amino acids. The full variable domain, with the rest looked up from reference TRBV5-1 and TRBJ2-1, is KAGVTQTPRYLIKTRGQQVTLSCSPISGHRSVSWYQQTPGQGLQFLFEYFSETQRNKGNFPGRFSGRQFSNSRSEMNVSTLELGDSALYLCASSLGQGNEQFFGPGTRLTVL.

The chain recombines TRBV5-1 with TRBJ1-1; TRBD1 is a possible D gene (6 bases). The germline CDR1 and CDR2 sequences are SGHRS and YFSETQ. CDR3 length equals 18 residues. The V end lost 3 bases, the J end lost 1 base, and 22 bases lay between the germline ends. CDR3 sequence: CASSWGIYRVERNTEAFF. Written as DNA, the CDR3 is TGCGCCAGCAGCTGGGGGATCTACAGGGTGGAAAGGAACACTGAAGCTTTCTTT.

The chain uses TRBV14 and TRBJ2-7; possible D gene TRBD1, 5 bases. Looked up from germline, CDR1 is SGHDN and CDR2 is FVKESK. Trimming cost V 4 bases and J 4 bases, with 8 bases left between them. The CDR3 totals 12 residues. DNA for the CDR3: TGTGCCAGCAGCCTCCCAGGGTACGAGCAGTACTTC. Protein sequence: CASSLPGYEQYF.

The sample holds a few counts of this clone. This sequence joins TRBV2 and TRBJ2-1, with 16 positions matching TRBD2. The CDR3 length is 16 residues. Germline CDR1 is SNHLY and CDR2 is FYNNEI. V dropped 5 bases and J dropped 10; count of bases not matched to a gene: 8. CDR3 coding DNA: TGTGCCAGCAGTCCCGGGACTAGCGGGAGGGCTCTGGAGCAGTTCTTC. The encoded protein is CASSPGTSGRALEQFF.

The V and J genes are TRBV28 and TRBJ1-4, with D perhaps TRBD1 (6 bases). The CDR3 spans 14 residues. From germline, CDR1 is MDHEN and CDR2 SYDVKM. Trimming left V 9 bases short and J 4 bases short, with 15 bases between. CDR3 amino acids: CASARGGYNEKLFF. The CDR3 nucleotides read TGTGCCAGTGCTCGGGGGGGCTATAATGAAAAACTGTTTTTT.

The chain links TRBV29-1 to TRBJ2-1; TRBD2 agrees at 10 bases. Trimming cost V 2 bases and J 0 bases; bases outside gene matches: 1. The CDR3 has 15 amino acids. In germline, CDR1 is SQVTM, CDR2 ANQGSEA. CDR3 nucleotides: TGCAGCGTTGAAACTAGCGGGACCTCCTACAATGAGCAGTTCTTC. Amino acids: CSVETSGTSYNEQFF.

This clone was observed a single time. The chain joins TRBV2 to TRBJ2-5, with TRBD1 matching 10 bases. The junction had 2 bases not matched to a gene; V was cut back by 6 bases and J by 4 bases. The CDR3 is made up of 13 amino acids. The germline CDR1 and CDR2 sequences are SNHLY and FYNNEI. The CDR3 DNA reads TGTGCCAGCAGGGGGGACAGGGGAGAGACCCAGTACTTC. This encodes CASRGDRGETQYF. Using reference TRBV2 and TRBJ2-5 for the parts outside the CDR3, the full variable domain is EPEVTQTPSHQVTQMGQEVILRCVPISNHLYFYWYRQILGQKVEFLVSFYNNEISEKSEIFDDQFSVERPDGSNFTLKIRSTKLEDSAMYFCASRGDRGETQYFGPGTRLLVL.

This clone was observed a handful of times. The rearrangement uses TRBV27 and TRBJ2-7; 8 nucleotides match TRBD2. J was trimmed by 0 bases and V by 2 bases; bases with no gene match: 3. Germline V gene lookup returns CDR1 MNHEY and CDR2 SMNVEV (reference sequence). CDR3 length: 15 residues. The CDR3 region is CASSLRTSFSYEQYF. Written as DNA, the CDR3 is TGTGCCAGCAGTTTACGGACTAGCTTCTCCTACGAGCAGTACTTC.

V is TRBV10-1 and J is TRBJ2-2, with TRBD2 as a possible D gene (5 bases). This CDR3 is built from 14 residues. Per germline, CDR1 WNHNN and CDR2 SYGVQD (reference sequence). V shed 0 bases and J shed 5 bases, with 7 bases lying between them. CDR3 region: CASSESGETGELFF. Written as DNA, the CDR3 is TGCGCCAGCAGTGAGTCGGGAGAGACCGGGGAGCTGTTTTTT.